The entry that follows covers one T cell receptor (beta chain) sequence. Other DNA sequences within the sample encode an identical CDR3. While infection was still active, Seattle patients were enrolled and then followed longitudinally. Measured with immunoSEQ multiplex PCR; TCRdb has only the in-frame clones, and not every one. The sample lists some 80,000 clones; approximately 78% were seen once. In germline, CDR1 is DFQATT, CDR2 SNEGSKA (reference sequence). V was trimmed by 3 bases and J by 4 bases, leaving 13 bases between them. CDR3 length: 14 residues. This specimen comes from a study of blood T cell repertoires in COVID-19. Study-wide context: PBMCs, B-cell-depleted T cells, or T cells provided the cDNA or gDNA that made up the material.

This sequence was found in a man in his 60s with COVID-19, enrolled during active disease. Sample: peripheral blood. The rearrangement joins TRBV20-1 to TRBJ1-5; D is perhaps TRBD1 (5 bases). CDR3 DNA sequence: TGCAGTGCTAGTGGGGCAGGTGTGAATCAGCCCCAGCATTTT. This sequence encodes CSASGAGVNQPQHF.